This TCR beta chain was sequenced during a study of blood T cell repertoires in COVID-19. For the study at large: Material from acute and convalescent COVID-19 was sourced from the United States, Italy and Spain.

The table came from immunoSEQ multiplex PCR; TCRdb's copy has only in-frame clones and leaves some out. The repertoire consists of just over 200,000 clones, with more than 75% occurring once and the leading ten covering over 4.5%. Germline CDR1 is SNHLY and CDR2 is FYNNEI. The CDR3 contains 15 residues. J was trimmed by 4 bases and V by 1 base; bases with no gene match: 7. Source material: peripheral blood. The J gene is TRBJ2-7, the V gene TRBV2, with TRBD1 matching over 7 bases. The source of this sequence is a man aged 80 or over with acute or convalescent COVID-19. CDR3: CASSEGQGPLYEQYF. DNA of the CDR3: TGTGCCAGCAGTGAAGGACAGGGCCCTTTGTACGAGCAGTACTTC.